Sequencing of this TCR beta chain was carried out in a study of a mutant IDH1 vaccine in newly diagnosed glioma (dated by TCRdb to the early 2020s). Regarding the study in general: In the chemotherapy-containing groups, vaccination started alongside temozolomide cycles, whereas in patients who had radiotherapy alone it started 4-6 weeks after radiotherapy. Of the approximately 30 treated patients, approximately 62% were male and about 40% were female, and the mean age was approximately 39 years. Before enrollment, most patients had been given radiochemotherapy with temozolomide as standard therapy, while the rest had received either radiotherapy alone or temozolomide alone. The week-35 safety follow-up was designated visit V12, and the week-47 end of study was designated visit V13. Peripheral blood samples were drawn at six visits, namely V03 (baseline), V05, V07, V10, V12 and V13. Longitudinal TCRB deep sequencing was done for 20 to 25 treated patients, wherever samples were available for exploratory analyses.

Library creation used the immunoSEQ multiplex PCR assay. Following the manufacturer's protocol, the hsTCRB Kit was used to amplify rearranged TCR beta chain sequences. Sequencing of TCRB libraries was carried out on an Illumina MiSeq. The study's processing was this. The proprietary platform of the kit vendor was used for demultiplexing, trimming and gene mapping. Not all clones reach the TCRdb copy of this immuneACCESS table, which keeps in-frame sequences only. Checked studies attribute under half of the gap to unresolved V genes and leave the rest unexplained. V and J calls plus clone size are reproduced from that table; the DNA served to infer D and trimming. Here the sample has around 30,000 clones; roughly 89% occur a single time. 12% of the sample lies in the top ten. Details on this clone: No cognate antigen has been identified for it. Per-base qualities were not stored, and no clone one base away is much larger.

The CDR3 numbers 13 residues from cysteine through phenylalanine. The read is trimmed to its CDR3 DNA, 39 bases read in frame from base 1. The junction carries 14 bases between V and J, which are trimmed by 4 bases and 6 bases respectively. Sequences SGHRS (CDR1) and YFSETQ (CDR2) are obtained from the germline V gene. Overall study results and their limits: Immune responses induced by the vaccine were seen in approximately 93% of patients across multiple MHC alleles. The authors noted that analyses of patient blood samples could not be reproduced because of sample limitations. Pseudoprogression seemed to be unrelated to changes in the top peripheral T cell clonotypes found by TCRB sequencing. PBMC samples for TCRB deep sequencing were selected based on availability.

The time point label of this sample denotes: week 47, end of study. Every vaccine dose consisted of 300 ug of a 20-mer mutant IDH1 peptide in Montanide, administered subcutaneously together with topical imiquimod. Across visits V03 through V10, patients got a total of eight vaccinations, given in weeks 1, 3, 5, 7, 11, 15, 19 and 23. Newly diagnosed WHO grade 3 or 4 IDH1-mutant astrocytomas showing loss of nuclear ATRX were present in the donors. The samples were drawn from NOA16, a multicentre, single-arm, open-label phase I trial in Germany that tested a mutant IDH1 peptide vaccine in humans for the first time. Genomic DNA for TCRB sequencing was extracted from EDTA blood using the DNeasy Blood and Tissue Kit.

The rearranged segments are TRBV5-1 and TRBJ2-7, with an unclear D gene assignment. Sequencing used PBMCs, obtained from a glioma patient whose treatment included an IDH1 peptide vaccine. This sequence was found in a woman between 25 and 40 years old with glioma. The CDR3 has the sequence CASSIRTTGEQYF. The DNA sequence reads TGCGCCAGCAGCATCCGGACCACGGGCGAGCAGTACTTC. This CDR3, with the reference TRBV5-1 and TRBJ2-7 proteins standing in past its ends, gives the full variable domain KAGVTQTPRYLIKTRGQQVTLSCSPISGHRSVSWYQQTPGQGLQFLFEYFSETQRNKGNFPGRFSGRQFSNSRSEMNVSTLELGDSALYLCASSIRTTGEQYFGPGTRLTVT.